The 31 T cell receptor beta chains listed next were all sequenced from one sample in a study of cytomegalovirus exposure and HLA in healthy donors. The PCR ran on 60 Vbeta and 13 Jbeta primers. Sequenced by immunoSEQ multiplex PCR; TCRdb stores in-frame clones only, minus some. The repertoire consists of 60,000 to 90,000 clones, with approximately 82% occurring once and the leading ten covering under 20%. The material sequenced was PBMCs. These TCRs come from a man between 65 and 85 years old in good health and CMV-seropositive.

This clone was counted only a few times. V gene TRBV7-3 combines with J gene TRBJ2-3; D not resolved. V was trimmed by 5 bases and J by 9 bases, leaving 18 bases between them. Germline V gene lookup returns CDR1 SGHTA and CDR2 FQGTGA. The CDR3 consists of 14 residues. The CDR3 DNA reads as TGTGCCAGCAGCCCCTCCCTAGTTAGTGGGACGCAGTATTTT. It translates to CASSPSLVSGTQYF.

The chain links TRBV10-1 to TRBJ1-1; D is perhaps TRBD1 (6 bases). This CDR3 is built from 15 residues. CDR1 is WNHNN and CDR2 is SYGVQD in the germline V gene (reference sequence). Deletions cut 4 bases from V and 3 bases from J, with 15 bases between. The CDR3 DNA reads TGCGCCAGCAGTGGAGGGGGGGCGCCGGACACTGAAGCTTTCTTT. It codes for CASSGGGAPDTEAFF.

The chain joins TRBV7-3 to TRBJ2-1; 7 nucleotides align to TRBD1. This CDR3 has 13 residues. CDR1 and CDR2 (germline): SGHTA, FQGTGA. J gave up 6 bases and V 2 bases, and 1 base lay outside the gene matches. The CDR3 loop is CASSLAGGNEQFF. The CDR3 DNA reads as TGTGCCAGCAGCTTAGCAGGGGGCAATGAGCAGTTCTTC. Supplemented by reference TRBV7-3 and TRBJ2-1, the full variable domain reads GAGVSQTPSNKVTEKGKYVELRCDPISGHTALYWYRQSLGQGPEFLIYFQGTGAADDSGLPNDRFFAVRPEGSVSTLKIQRTERGDSAVYLCASSLAGGNEQFFGPGTRLTVL.

CDR3 protein: CASSVDPTGRSGELFF. The CDR3 nucleotides read TGTGCCAGCAGCGTAGATCCGACAGGGAGGTCCGGGGAGCTGTTTTTT. The rearrangement joins TRBV9 to TRBJ2-2; tentative D call: TRBD1 (7 bases). V was clipped by 0 bases and J by 6 bases, with 15 bases between them. Germline values: CDR1 SGDLS, CDR2 YYNGEE. The CDR3 totals 16 residues.

The chain has TRBV19 and TRBJ1-1; weak D call: TRBD1 (5 bases). The CDR3 length is 13 residues. The germline gives CDR1 LNHDA, CDR2 SQIVND (reference sequence). Trimming removed 7 bases at V and 6 bases at J, with 15 bases between. CDR3 DNA sequence: TGTGCCAGTACGCGGACGGGAGGGGCTGAAGCTTTCTTT. The encoded protein is CASTRTGGAEAFF.

J is TRBJ1-1 and V is TRBV5-1; TRBD1 is a possible D gene (5 bases). The CDR3 has 17 amino acids. Between the trimmed V and J ends, which lost 4 bases and 1 base, there was a span of 20 bases. Germline assignment: CDR1 SGHRS and CDR2 YFSETQ. The CDR3 sequence is CASSPRLGGGTNTEAFF. CDR3 bases: TGCGCCAGCAGCCCCCGCTTGGGAGGCGGGACGAACACTGAAGCTTTCTTT.

CDR3 bases: TGTGCCAGTAGTATAGTAGGGGCTGGAAACACCATATATTTT. Translating gives CASSIVGAGNTIYF. This rearrangement joins TRBV19 to TRBJ1-3; TRBD1 is a possible D gene (5 bases). Germline assignment: CDR1 LNHDA and CDR2 SQIVND (reference sequence). Trimming left V 1 base short and J 2 bases short, with 6 bases between. This CDR3 contains 14 residues.

This chain connects TRBV6-1 to TRBJ2-3; 9 bases are shared with TRBD2. This CDR3 is built from 15 residues. Per germline, CDR1 MNHNS and CDR2 SASEGT. Unmatched junction bases numbered 5, after V lost 2 bases and J lost 5 bases. CDR3 bases: TGTGCCAGCAGTGAATTAGCGGGAGCAATAGATACGCAGTATTTT. This codes for CASSELAGAIDTQYF.

CDR3 region: CASSQGTPTGSSSYNEQFF. The CDR3 coding sequence is TGCGCCAGCAGCCAAGGTACTCCGACAGGATCAAGCTCCTACAATGAGCAGTTCTTC. The rearrangement joins TRBV4-1 to TRBJ2-1; weak D call: TRBD1 (6 bases). The CDR3 has 19 residues. Germline V gene sequence: CDR1 MGHRA, CDR2 YSYEKL. V lost 1 base and J lost 0, with 19 bases in between.

This chain links TRBV15 with TRBJ2-3, with D possibly matching TRBD2 (5 bases). CDR3 length equals 11 residues. V lost 5 bases, J lost 8 bases, and 8 bases lay in between. Germline-derived CDR1 and CDR2 are LNHNV and YYDKDF (reference sequence). CDR3 nucleotide sequence: TGTGCCACCAGCGGCGGGTTTACGCAGTATTTT. Its translation is CATSGGFTQYF.

A word on this clone: At one boundary the junction diverges from the germline segment, which might be a read error. The chain recombines TRBV29-1 with TRBJ1-2; D is ambiguous. The CDR3 has 12 residues. In germline, CDR1 is SQVTM, CDR2 ANQGSEA. This CDR3 is CSVGEGGYGYAF. CDR3 in DNA: TGCAGCGTTGGTGAGGGAGGCTATGGCTACGCCTTC.

The V gene is TRBV5-1, the J gene TRBJ1-1, with a weak D call TRBD1 (5 bases). CDR3 length equals 15 residues. Deletions cut 4 bases from V and 4 bases from J, with 17 bases between. Germline V gene sequence: CDR1 SGHRS, CDR2 YFSETQ. DNA of the CDR3: TGCGCCAGCAGCATGGGGGGGGAGGCCCGCACTGAAGCTTTCTTT. Translation: CASSMGGEARTEAFF.

The rearrangement joins TRBV7-2 to TRBJ2-6; D not resolved. The CDR3 covers 15 residues. Germline CDR1 is SGHTA and CDR2 is FQGNSA. V was cut by 5 bases and J by 0 bases, with 8 bases left in between. In DNA form, the CDR3 reads TGTGCCAGCAGCCCCAGATTCTCTGGGGCCAACGTCCTGACTTTC. As protein: CASSPRFSGANVLTF.

The genes are TRBV2 and TRBJ2-5; possible D gene TRBD2, 7 bases. Trimming removed 1 base from V and 1 base from J, with 10 bases in between. Germline CDR1 SNHLY, CDR2 FYNNEI. The CDR3 spans 15 residues. The CDR3 bases are TGTGCCAGCAGTGAAGGGGGGGGGCGCCAAGAGACCCAGTACTTC. Translation gives CASSEGGGRQETQYF.

This clone appeared a few times. The chain carries TRBV5-1 and TRBJ2-3, with D perhaps TRBD2 (6 bases). Deletions cut 4 bases from V and 8 bases from J, with 11 bases between. Per the germline V gene, CDR1 is SGHRS and CDR2 is YFSETQ. CDR3 length equals 12 residues. CDR3 sequence reads: CASSPGLGTQYF. The CDR3 DNA is TGCGCCAGCAGCCCGGGACTCGGTACGCAGTATTTT.

The V gene is TRBV5-1, the J gene TRBJ1-2; 9 bases fit TRBD1. CDR3 length equals 13 residues. J was trimmed by 6 bases and V by 4 bases; bases with no gene match: 4. Germline V gene lookup returns CDR1 SGHRS and CDR2 YFSETQ. CDR3 region: CASSPGQGHGYTF. The DNA of the CDR3 is TGCGCCAGCAGCCCGGGACAGGGACATGGCTACACCTTC.

V gene TRBV5-1 combines with J gene TRBJ2-5; 8 bases align to TRBD1. Per germline, CDR1 SGHRS and CDR2 YFSETQ. This CDR3 spans 16 amino acids. Trimming at V came to 0 bases and at J to 3 bases, leaving 7 bases not matched to a gene. CDR3 DNA: TGCGCCAGCAGCTTGGCCCCAGGGGGCTTGGAAGAGACCCAGTACTTC. Residues: CASSLAPGGLEETQYF.

The rearrangement joins TRBV9 to TRBJ1-2; 7 positions match TRBD1. V was pared by 4 bases and J by 7 bases, with 13 bases of the junction left unmatched. CDR3 length equals 15 residues. Germline V CDR1 and CDR2: SGDLS, YYNGEE. The chain's CDR3 is CASSPRSDRDLGYTF. The CDR3 DNA reads TGTGCCAGCAGCCCAAGGAGCGACAGGGATCTTGGCTACACCTTC.

The chain employs TRBV19 and TRBJ2-5; D possibly corresponds to TRBD2 (5 bases). CDR1 and CDR2 from the germline V gene are LNHDA and SQIVND (reference sequence). V lost 1 base and J lost 5, with 5 bases in between. The CDR3 has 12 residues. DNA for the CDR3: TGTGCCAGTAGTATAGCGGGGGAGACCCAGTACTTC. Its translation: CASSIAGETQYF.

This chain links TRBV6-1 with TRBJ2-7; a possible D gene is TRBD2 (6 bases). The CDR3 totals 16 residues. Germline CDR1 MNHNS, CDR2 SASEGT. Trimming took off 3 bases at V and 2 bases at J, with 17 bases between the two ends. The CDR3 region is CASSDGGLAITYEQYF. CDR3 DNA: TGTGCCAGCAGTGACGGAGGGTTGGCGATCACCTACGAGCAGTACTTC.

The sample holds one count of this clone. The chain employs TRBV10-3 and TRBJ2-5; D perhaps matches TRBD1 (5 bases). The CDR3 length is 13 residues. V lost 3 bases and J 4 bases, leaving 9 bases between the germline ends. Germline CDR1 and CDR2: ENHRY and SYGVKD. This CDR3 reads CAISDATVETQYF. The CDR3 DNA reads as TGTGCCATCAGTGATGCGACAGTAGAGACCCAGTACTTC.

The chain combines TRBV11-3 with TRBJ2-3; D ambiguous. The CDR3 sequence is 12 residues long. Germline CDR1 is SGHNT and CDR2 is YENEEA. The V end was cut by 1 base, the J end by 5 bases, with 4 bases between. The CDR3 DNA reads as TGTGCCAGCAGCTTAGGAGGAGATACGCAGTATTTT. Its translation is CASSLGGDTQYF.

The chain uses TRBV7-8 and TRBJ2-1; no reliable D call. The CDR3 consists of 16 residues. V was clipped by 3 bases and J by 2 bases, with 14 bases between them. CDR1 and CDR2 from the germline V gene are SGHVS and FQNEAQ. The DNA for the CDR3 is TGTGCCAGCAGCTTCGGTGCCCAGACTCCCTACAATGAGCAGTTCTTC. Its translation is CASSFGAQTPYNEQFF.

The chain recombines TRBV13 with TRBJ2-3; TRBD2 aligns across 15 bases. The CDR3 extends over 16 amino acids. V gave up 5 bases and J gave up 4 bases; unmatched junction bases: 4. Germline CDR1 reads PRHDT; CDR2 reads FYEKMQ (reference sequence). The CDR3 region is CASSRTSGGAPDTQYF. The CDR3 DNA reads TGTGCCAGCAGCCGGACTAGCGGGGGGGCCCCAGATACGCAGTATTTT. The whole variable domain, remainder taken from reference TRBV13 and TRBJ2-3, is AAGVIQSPRHLIKEKRETATLKCYPIPRHDTVYWYQQGPGQDPQFLISFYEKMQSDKGSIPDRFSAQQFSDYHSELNMSSLELGDSALYFCASSRTSGGAPDTQYFGPGTRLTVL.

This chain links TRBV4-3 with TRBJ1-2; 8 nucleotides agree with TRBD1. The J segment lost 0 bases and the V segment lost 4 bases, leaving 4 bases of the junction unmatched. Germline CDR1 is LGHNA and CDR2 is YSLEER. The CDR3 totals 15 residues. The CDR3 loop reads CASSPRTGPNYGYTF. The CDR3 bases are TGCGCCAGCAGCCCCAGGACAGGGCCTAACTATGGCTACACCTTC.

The chain carries TRBV6-5 and TRBJ1-2, with 11 bases identical to TRBD1. This CDR3 is built from 12 residues. Germline V gives CDR1 MNHEY, CDR2 SVGAGI. V lost 6 bases and J lost 7; bases outside the gene matches: 1. The DNA of the CDR3 is TGTGCCAGCAGGGGGACAGGGGGTGGCTACACCTTC. This translates into CASRGTGGGYTF.

The chain links TRBV10-3 to TRBJ2-1; the D gene is possibly TRBD2 (6 bases). Per germline, CDR1 ENHRY and CDR2 SYGVKD. Deletions cut 3 bases from V and 7 bases from J, with 13 bases between. The CDR3 runs 14 residues. The CDR3 protein is CAISDNREPNEQFF. In DNA, the CDR3 is TGTGCCATCAGTGATAACCGGGAGCCAAATGAGCAGTTCTTC.

The chain has TRBV7-2 and TRBJ1-5; TRBD1 might be the D (6 bases). Trimming removed 1 base at V and 5 bases at J, with 12 bases between. The V gene's germline CDR1 is SGHTA and CDR2 FQGNSA. The CDR3 consists of 15 residues. The CDR3 DNA sequence: TGTGCCAGCAGCTTAGGAGGGAGACAGGATCAGCCCCAGCATTTT. Translation gives CASSLGGRQDQPQHF.

The V call is TRBV30, the J call TRBJ2-7; 7 positions agree with TRBD1. Germline CDR1 reads GTSNPN; CDR2 reads SVGIG (reference sequence). This CDR3 has 12 residues. J lost 6 bases, V lost 0 bases, and 2 bases had no gene match. The CDR3, as DNA: TGTGCCTGGAGTGTTACAGGGGTCGAGCAGTACTTC. This gives the protein CAWSVTGVEQYF.

This sequence joins TRBV2 and TRBJ1-3; the D gene is possibly TRBD1 (6 bases). The CDR3 contains 18 residues. Looked up from germline, CDR1 is SNHLY and CDR2 is FYNNEI. Trimming stripped 11 bases from V and 0 bases from J, with 26 bases between. CDR3 amino acids: CASKGGGAGTLSGNTIYF. In nucleotides, the CDR3 is TGTGCCTCTAAGGGGGGAGGGGCCGGGACTCTCTCTGGAAACACCATATATTTT.

The J gene is TRBJ1-4, the V gene TRBV5-6, with TRBD1 matching over 11 bases. Germline lookup yields CDR1 SGHDT and CDR2 YYEEEE. The trim removed 4 bases at V and 7 bases at J, leaving 3 bases unmatched. This CDR3 contains 14 residues. CDR3 sequence: CASSRGQGGEKLFF. The CDR3 coding sequence is TGTGCCAGCAGCAGGGGACAGGGGGGTGAAAAACTGTTTTTT. Combining the CDR3 with reference TRBV5-6 and TRBJ1-4 gives the whole variable domain DAGVTQSPTHLIKTRGQQVTLRCSPKSGHDTVSWYQQALGQGPQFIFQYYEEEERQRGNFPDRFSGHQFPNYSSELNVNALLLGDSALYLCASSRGQGGEKLFFGSGTQLSVL.